Listed below are T cell receptor beta chains from one sample, sequenced in a study of sequential checkpoint blockade in melanoma. TCRdb's copy holds only in-frame clones and misses some; the assay was immunoSEQ multiplex PCR. Of more than 2,500 clones in the sample, just over 20% were seen once. The source was tumor tissue (inferred from file names), collected from a patient given nivolumab and ipilimumab in sequence. All receptors come from a human donor with melanoma. CDR3s include the opening cysteine and the closing phenylalanine or tryptophan. D genes are given only for firm matches. The size of a clone is reported for some rows only, either as once, few or many, or as a class for expanded clones.

clone size	V gene	D gene	J gene	CDR3 protein	CDR3 DNA
medium-sized	TRBV6-8	NA	TRBJ2-6	CASGRASSGANVLTF	TGTGCCAGCGGGCGGGCCAGCTCTGGGGCCAACGTCCTGACTTTC
few	TRBV9	NA	TRBJ1-5	CASSDSGRRIYSNQPQHF	TGTGCCAGCAGTGATTCGGGTAGACGGATTTATAGCAATCAGCCCCAGCATTTT
medium-sized	TRBV11-3	NA	TRBJ1-2	CASSPPGQTFYGYTF	TGTGCCAGCAGCCCACCGGGACAAACCTTCTATGGCTACACCTTC
NA	TRBV28	TRBD1	TRBJ2-3	CASSFPGTGAPTDTQYF	TGTGCCAGCAGTTTTCCCGGGACAGGGGCCCCCACAGATACGCAGTATTTT
once	TRBV14	NA	TRBJ2-2	CASSQSGLGTGELFF	TGTGCCAGCAGCCAATCGGGGTTGGGCACCGGGGAGCTGTTTTTT
NA	TRBV6-8	TRBD2	TRBJ2-7	CASSPISGRGLAVQYF	TGTGCCAGCAGTCCAATTAGCGGGAGAGGCCTTGCGGTACAGTACTTC
NA	TRBV19	TRBD1	TRBJ1-5	CASGGELDRVPNQPQHF	TGTGCCAGTGGGGGAGAATTAGACAGGGTACCGAATCAGCCCCAGCATTTT
NA	TRBV19	TRBD1	TRBJ1-6	CASRRGTAVGNSPLHF	TGTGCCAGTAGAAGAGGGACAGCCGTTGGAAATTCACCCCTCCACTTT
NA	TRBV19	TRBD1	TRBJ1-6	CASSVFKGQGSSYNSPLHF	TGTGCCAGTAGTGTTTTTAAGGGACAGGGGAGCTCCTATAATTCACCCCTCCACTTT
few	TRBV14	NA	TRBJ1-1	CASSLKANTEAFF	TGTGCCAGCAGCCTAAAGGCGAACACTGAAGCTTTCTTT
many	TRBV11-3	NA	TRBJ2-1	CASIPSPSRANEQFF	TGTGCCAGCATCCCATCCCCCTCCAGGGCGAATGAGCAGTTCTTC
large	TRBV11-3	NA	TRBJ1-3	CASSLVATGNTIYF	TGTGCCAGCAGCCTGGTGGCCACTGGAAACACCATATATTTT
NA	TRBV19	NA	TRBJ1-6	CASSSKLQTGSSPLHF	TGTGCCAGTAGTTCCAAGCTCCAGACAGGTAGTTCACCCCTCCACTTT
many	TRBV11-3	TRBD2	TRBJ2-1	CASSLRLAGLSNEQFF	TGTGCCAGCAGCCTTAGACTAGCGGGTCTGAGTAATGAGCAGTTCTTC
NA	TRBV18	TRBD1	TRBJ2-3	CASSPGTAHSDTQYF	TGTGCCAGCTCACCTGGGACAGCTCATTCAGATACGCAGTATTTT
few	TRBV6-8	TRBD1	TRBJ2-2	CAISMDRDNTGELFF	TGTGCCATCAGTATGGACAGGGACAACACCGGGGAGCTGTTTTTT
once	TRBV15	TRBD1	TRBJ1-2	CATSTFPDREDNYGYTF	TGTGCCACCAGCACCTTCCCCGACAGGGAGGATAACTATGGCTACACCTTC
few	TRBV6-8	NA	TRBJ1-2	CASSPQRVNYYGYTF	TGTGCCAGCAGTCCTCAGAGGGTAAACTACTATGGCTACACCTTC
NA	TRBV29-1	TRBD2	TRBJ2-1	CSVEGVGLADNEQFF	TGCAGCGTTGAAGGGGTGGGACTAGCGGACAATGAGCAGTTCTTC
medium-sized	TRBV28	NA	TRBJ1-1	CASSFDAGDSMNTEAFF	TGTGCCAGCAGTTTCGACGCGGGGGATTCAATGAACACTGAAGCTTTCTTT
many	TRBV11-3	NA	TRBJ2-1	CASSSDSRLPTGWQFF	TGTGCCAGCAGCTCAGACTCCAGGCTTCCCACGGGATGGCAGTTCTTC
many	TRBV11-3	TRBD1	TRBJ2-5	CASSMPRGLETQYF	TGTGCCAGCAGCATGCCGAGGGGGCTGGAGACCCAGTACTTC
once	TRBV19	NA	TRBJ2-2	CASSKSAGVGELFF	TGTGCCAGTAGTAAATCGGCAGGGGTCGGGGAGCTGTTTTTT
NA	TRBV19	NA	TRBJ1-5	CASIPGAGSNQPQHF	TGTGCCAGTATTCCCGGGGCAGGTAGCAATCAGCCCCAGCATTTT
NA	TRBV6-8	NA	TRBJ1-1	CASSDTYGYTEAFF	TGTGCCAGCAGTGACACCTACGGCTACACTGAAGCTTTCTTT
NA	TRBV29-1	NA	TRBJ1-1	CSTGGGGVTEAFF	TGCAGCACGGGGGGCGGAGGCGTCACTGAAGCTTTCTTT
many	TRBV11-3	TRBD2	TRBJ2-7	CASSTSGRGYEQYF	TGTGCCAGCAGCACCTCCGGGAGGGGGTACGAGCAGTACTTC
few	TRBV6-8	NA	TRBJ2-1	CASRSGVIGNEQFF	TGTGCCAGCAGGTCGGGAGTGATTGGGAATGAGCAGTTCTTC
many	TRBV11-3	TRBD2	TRBJ2-1	CASSLDPDVSGRVNEQFF	TGTGCCAGCAGCTTAGACCCCGATGTGAGCGGGAGGGTCAATGAGCAGTTCTTC
NA	TRBV19	NA	TRBJ2-1	CASSTQGGARNEQFF	TGTGCCAGTAGTACCCAGGGGGGGGCTAGGAATGAGCAGTTCTTC
NA	TRBV9	NA	TRBJ1-1	CASSDSATVNTEAFF	TGTGCCAGCAGCGACTCAGCGACGGTGAACACTGAAGCTTTCTTT
NA	TRBV18	TRBD1	TRBJ2-1	CASSPPDRGIEQFF	TGTGCCAGCTCACCACCGGACAGGGGGATTGAGCAGTTCTTC
medium-sized	TRBV11-3	NA	TRBJ2-5	CASSLGDRLQETQYF	TGTGCCAGCAGCTTAGGCGACAGGCTCCAAGAGACCCAGTACTTC
few	TRBV28	NA	TRBJ2-4	CASREESYNLAKNIQYF	TGTGCCAGCAGGGAGGAGAGCTATAACCTAGCCAAAAACATTCAGTACTTC
NA	TRBV15	TRBD2	TRBJ2-3	CATSGLIAGGSDTQYF	TGTGCCACCAGCGGTTTGATAGCGGGAGGTAGTGATACGCAGTATTTT
NA	TRBV28	NA	TRBJ2-7	CASSLGQGLLYEQYF	TGTGCCAGCAGTTTGGGGCAGGGTTTACTCTACGAGCAGTACTTC
many	TRBV28	TRBD2	TRBJ2-5	CASGWEGGPFETQYF	TGTGCCAGCGGGTGGGAGGGAGGGCCCTTTGAGACCCAGTACTTC
medium-sized	TRBV6-8	NA	TRBJ1-3	CASSLRSSGNTIYF	TGTGCCAGCAGTTTAAGGAGCTCTGGAAACACCATATATTTT
few	TRBV6-8	NA	TRBJ2-1	CASSIPQGMAYNEQFF	TGTGCCAGCAGTATACCCCAGGGGATGGCATACAATGAGCAGTTCTTC
NA	TRBV28	NA	TRBJ2-7	CASSLIIRAYEQYF	TGTGCCAGCAGTCTTATAATCCGGGCTTACGAGCAGTACTTC
NA	TRBV28	NA	TRBJ2-7	CASSLQGRGFSYEQYF	TGTGCCAGCAGTTTGCAGGGCAGGGGATTCTCCTACGAGCAGTACTTC
medium-sized	TRBV11-3	TRBD2	TRBJ2-7	CASSQALDSGSYEQYF	TGTGCCAGCAGCCAAGCCCTGGATAGCGGGAGCTACGAGCAGTACTTC
NA	TRBV6-8	TRBD1	TRBJ1-6	CASLPGGTGLNSPLHF	TGTGCCAGCCTTCCTGGTGGGACAGGGCTTAATTCACCCCTCCACTTT
NA	TRBV6-8	NA	TRBJ2-1	CASSYGDREQFF	TGTGCCAGCAGTTACGGCGACAGGGAGCAGTTCTTC
NA	TRBV30	NA	TRBJ1-4	CAWSAGREGRLFF	TGTGCCTGGAGTGCCGGCAGGGAGGGAAGACTGTTTTTT
few	TRBV28	NA	TRBJ1-2	CASSLGGAAKGYTF	TGTGCCAGCAGTTTAGGAGGGGCGGCGAAAGGCTACACCTTC
many	TRBV11-3	NA	TRBJ2-7	CASSSSRDRSYEQYF	TGTGCCAGCAGCTCTTCCCGGGACCGCTCCTACGAGCAGTACTTC
NA	TRBV19	NA	TRBJ1-1	CASSSRTVLNTEAFF	TGTGCCAGTAGTTCCCGGACAGTACTGAACACTGAAGCTTTCTTT
many	TRBV11-3	TRBD2	TRBJ2-7	CASRPGTPTSGPTHEQYF	TGTGCCAGCAGACCAGGAACCCCGACTAGCGGGCCGACCCACGAGCAGTACTTC
few	TRBV25-1	NA	TRBJ2-1	CASSVASGNNEQFF	TGTGCCAGCAGTGTAGCCTCAGGGAATAATGAGCAGTTCTTC
NA	TRBV28	TRBD2	TRBJ2-2	CASSPGLGNTGELFF	TGTGCCAGCAGTCCGGGACTAGGGAACACCGGGGAGCTGTTTTTT
NA	TRBV5-1	NA	TRBJ2-1	CASSFEGIYNEQFF	TGCGCCAGCAGCTTCGAGGGAATCTACAATGAGCAGTTCTTC
few	TRBV28	NA	TRBJ1-1	CASSLGGWNTEAFF	TGTGCCAGCAGTTTAGGCGGGTGGAACACTGAAGCTTTCTTT
NA	TRBV29-1	NA	TRBJ2-7	CSVEFDTNYEQYF	TGCAGCGTTGAATTCGACACGAACTACGAGCAGTACTTC
many	TRBV11-3	TRBD2	TRBJ2-3	CASSSGLAGVIDTQYF	TGTGCCAGCAGCTCCGGACTAGCGGGAGTTATAGATACGCAGTATTTT